One sample yielded the 24 T cell receptor beta chains listed below, sequenced in a study of CXCR3-negative and CXCR3-positive naive CD8 T cells. Libraries were UMI-labeled 5' RACE TRB cDNA. TCRdb re-called the 5' RACE reads; one entry per CDR3 protein, DNA not given. Its clone listing holds fewer than 55,000 distinct CDR3 sequences. Sequenced: naive CXCR3- CD8+ T cells from blood. Stated subset: CD45RO-CCR7+CD27+CD95- naive CD8+ T cells lacking CXCR3 (TNR3-). The receptors were gathered from a human donor in good health. Some clones in this sample may be carry-over from other donors' samples.

The chain has TRBV5-4 and TRBJ2-3. This CDR3 has 13 residues. Germline CDR1 SGHNT, CDR2 YYREEE (reference sequence). This CDR3 is CASSLEHTDTQYF.

The gene calls are TRBV3-1 and TRBJ2-3. CDR3 length equals 15 residues. Germline CDR1 is LGHDT and CDR2 is YNNKEL (reference sequence). The CDR3 protein is CASSQEIASTDTQYF.

The chain has TRBV28 and TRBJ2-7; TCRdb gives TRBD1 as the D gene, but with no DNA this cannot be confirmed. In germline, CDR1 is MDHEN, CDR2 SYDVKM. The CDR3 has 15 residues. This CDR3 is CASSLNRGRDYEQYF. The full variable domain, its missing parts supplied by reference TRBV28 and TRBJ2-7, is DVKVTQSSRYLVKRTGEKVFLECVQDMDHENMFWYRQDPGLGLRLIYFSYDVKMKEKGDIPEGYSVSREKKERFSLILESASTNQTSMYLCASSLNRGRDYEQYFGPGTRLTVT.

The chain has TRBV12-3 or TRBV12-4 and TRBJ1-2; as DNA is missing, the TRBD1 call by TCRdb cannot be tested. The CDR3 runs 13 residues. The CDR3 sequence: CASSLTGANGYTF.

CDR3 loop: CASSDSPFSSRQFF. The gene calls are TRBV2 and TRBJ2-1; TCRdb's D call, TRBD2, is unchecked because there is no DNA. This CDR3 has 14 amino acids. Germline V gene lookup returns CDR1 SNHLY and CDR2 FYNNEI. The full variable domain, its missing parts supplied by reference TRBV2 and TRBJ2-1, is EPEVTQTPSHQVTQMGQEVILRCVPISNHLYFYWYRQILGQKVEFLVSFYNNEISEKSEIFDDQFSVERPDGSNFTLKIRSTKLEDSAMYFCASSDSPFSSRQFFGPGTRLTVL.

This sequence joins TRBV29-1 and TRBJ2-7; TCRdb indicates TRBD1, and absent DNA this call remains unverified. CDR3 length equals 14 residues. Germline V gives CDR1 SQVTM, CDR2 ANQGSEA. The CDR3 protein is CSVLPQGQGYEQYF.

The genes are TRBV12-3 or TRBV12-4 and TRBJ2-3. CDR3 size: 15 residues. The CDR3 loop is CASSFALRPTDTQYF.

The rearrangement uses TRBV20-1 and TRBJ1-1; TCRdb indicates TRBD1, and absent DNA this call remains unverified. Germline values: CDR1 DFQATT, CDR2 SNEGSKA (reference sequence). The CDR3 contains 12 residues. The CDR3 loop reads CSAWTGNTEAFF.

The chain joins TRBV13 to TRBJ2-5; checking the TCRdb D call of TRBD2 is not possible without DNA. CDR3 length: 14 residues. Germline CDR1 is PRHDT and CDR2 is FYEKMQ (reference sequence). Here the CDR3 reads CASSTQDGGYEQYF.

The V and J genes are TRBV29-1 and TRBJ1-2. CDR1 and CDR2 from the germline V gene are SQVTM and ANQGSEA. This CDR3 is built from 12 residues. CDR3 sequence reads: CSVEGLEYGYTF.

The gene calls are TRBV4-2 and TRBJ2-7; TCRdb reports TRBD1, a call that lacks DNA to check it against. The CDR3 runs to 17 residues. Germline CDR1 LGHNA, CDR2 YNFKEQ. The CDR3 loop is CASSQEGWGSSSYEQYF.

CDR3 sequence reads: CATSLAAGEVEQFF. V gene TRBV15 combines with J gene TRBJ2-1; TCRdb calls TRBD2, which cannot be checked without DNA. Germline V gene lookup returns CDR1 LNHNV and CDR2 YYDKDF (reference sequence). The CDR3 sequence is 14 residues long.

This chain connects TRBV28 to TRBJ2-1; TCRdb's D call, TRBD2, is unchecked because there is no DNA. The germline V gene encodes CDR1 MDHEN and CDR2 SYDVKM. The CDR3 is 17 amino acids. CDR3 sequence: CASSWHSGRSSYNEQFF. Looking up the rest from reference TRBV28 and TRBJ2-1 gives the full variable domain: DVKVTQSSRYLVKRTGEKVFLECVQDMDHENMFWYRQDPGLGLRLIYFSYDVKMKEKGDIPEGYSVSREKKERFSLILESASTNQTSMYLCASSWHSGRSSYNEQFFGPGTRLTVL.

CDR3 amino acids: CASSPKTGGGADTQYF. The J gene is TRBJ2-3, the V gene TRBV5-5; lacking DNA, the TRBD1 call made by TCRdb goes unchecked. Looked up from germline, CDR1 is SGHKS and CDR2 is YYEKEE (reference sequence). The CDR3 has 16 amino acids. The full variable domain, in which reference TRBV5-5 and TRBJ2-3 provide the parts outside the CDR3, is DAGVTQSPTHLIKTRGQQVTLRCSPISGHKSVSWYQQVLGQGPQFIFQYYEKEERGRGNFPDRFSARQFPNYSSELNVNALLLGDSALYLCASSPKTGGGADTQYFGPGTRLTVL.

The V call is TRBV23-1, the J call TRBJ2-2. TRBV23-1 has ORF status, its function being uncertain. This CDR3 region has 17 residues. Here the CDR3 reads CASSQITHTWNTGELFF.

V usage is TRBV12-3 or TRBV12-4 and J usage is TRBJ2-7. The CDR3 loop spans 13 amino acids. The CDR3 reads CASSLESSYEQYF.

The chain is built from TRBV7-3 and TRBJ2-7; TCRdb's D call, TRBD1, is unchecked because there is no DNA. Looked up from germline, CDR1 is SGHTA and CDR2 is FQGTGA. This CDR3 has 13 residues. CDR3 in amino acids: CASSPTGGDEQYF.

This chain links TRBV7-2 with TRBJ2-1. In germline, CDR1 is SGHTA, CDR2 FQGNSA. This CDR3 is 13 amino acids long. CDR3 protein: CASSAYGANEQFF.

The chain links TRBV7-2 to TRBJ2-3; the D call from TCRdb, TRBD2, cannot be confirmed without DNA. Germline loops: CDR1 SGHTA, CDR2 FQGNSA. The CDR3 covers 18 residues. Here the CDR3 reads CASSLISGGASNADTQYF.

The V and J genes are TRBV5-1 and TRBJ2-7; TCRdb's D call of TRBD1 is untestable without DNA. CDR3 length: 15 amino acids. Germline V gene data show CDR1 as SGHRS and CDR2 as YFSETQ. The CDR3 spells CASSFQTTVAYEQYF.

The rearrangement joins TRBV7-6 to TRBJ1-1; TCRdb proposes TRBD1, but this gene call is untestable without DNA. CDR1 SGHVS and CDR2 FNYEAQ come from the germline V gene. This CDR3 comprises 13 residues. CDR3 loop: CASSDSGGLEAFF. Based on the CDR3 plus reference TRBV7-6 and TRBJ1-1, the full variable domain is GAGVSQSPRYKVTKRGQDVALRCDPISGHVSLYWYRQALGQGPEFLTYFNYEAQQDKSGLPNDRFSAERPEGSISTLTIQRTEQRDSAMYRCASSDSGGLEAFFGQGTRLTVV.

The rearrangement uses TRBV12-3 or TRBV12-4 and TRBJ2-1. CDR3 length equals 14 residues. CDR3: CASSSPERMGEQFF.

The CDR3 reads CSVPGGGFMNTEAFF. The chain recombines TRBV29-1 with TRBJ1-1; checking the TCRdb D call of TRBD1 is not possible without DNA. The CDR3 is 15 residues long. Germline CDR1 reads SQVTM; CDR2 reads ANQGSEA.

V and J are TRBV7-9 and TRBJ2-3. Germline V gives CDR1 SEHNR, CDR2 FQNEAQ (reference sequence). The CDR3 spans 13 residues. This chain's CDR3 is CASSLRDTDTQYF.